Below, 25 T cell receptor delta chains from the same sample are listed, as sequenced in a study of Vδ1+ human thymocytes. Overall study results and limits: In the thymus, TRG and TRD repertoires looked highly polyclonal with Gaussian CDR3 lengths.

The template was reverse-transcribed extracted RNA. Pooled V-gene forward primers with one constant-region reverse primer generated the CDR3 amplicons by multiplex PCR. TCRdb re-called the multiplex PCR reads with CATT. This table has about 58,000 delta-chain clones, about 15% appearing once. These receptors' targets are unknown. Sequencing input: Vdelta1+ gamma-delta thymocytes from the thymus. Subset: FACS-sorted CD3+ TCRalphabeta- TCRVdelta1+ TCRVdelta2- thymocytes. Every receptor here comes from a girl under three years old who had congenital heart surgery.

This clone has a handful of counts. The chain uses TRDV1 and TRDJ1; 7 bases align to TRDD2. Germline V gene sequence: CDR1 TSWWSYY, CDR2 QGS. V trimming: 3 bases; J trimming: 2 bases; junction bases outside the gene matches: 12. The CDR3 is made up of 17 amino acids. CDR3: CALGEPGFLYETDKLIF. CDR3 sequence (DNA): TGTGCTCTTGGGGAGCCCGGCTTCCTATATGAGACCGATAAACTCATCTTT.

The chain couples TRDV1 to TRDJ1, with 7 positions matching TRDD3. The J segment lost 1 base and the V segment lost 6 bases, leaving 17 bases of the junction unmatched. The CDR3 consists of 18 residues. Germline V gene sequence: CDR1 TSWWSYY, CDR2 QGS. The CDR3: CALGSGYGKGDRTDKLIF. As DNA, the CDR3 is TGTGCTCTTGGAAGTGGGTATGGTAAGGGGGATCGCACCGATAAACTCATCTTT.

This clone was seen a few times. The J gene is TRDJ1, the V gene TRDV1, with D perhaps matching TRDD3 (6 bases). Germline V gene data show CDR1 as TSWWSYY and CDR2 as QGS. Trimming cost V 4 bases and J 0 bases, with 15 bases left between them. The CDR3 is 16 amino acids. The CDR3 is CALGGTTTGYTDKLIF. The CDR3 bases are TGTGCTCTTGGGGGTACTACGACTGGGTACACCGATAAACTCATCTTT.

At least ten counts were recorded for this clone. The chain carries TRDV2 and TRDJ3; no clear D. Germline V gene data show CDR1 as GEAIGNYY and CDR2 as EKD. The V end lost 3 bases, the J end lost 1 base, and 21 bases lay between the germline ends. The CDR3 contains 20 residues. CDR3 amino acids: CACDSTSPSHKSWDTRQMFF. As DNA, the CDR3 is TGTGCCTGTGACTCGACCAGTCCCTCGCATAAGTCCTGGGACACCCGACAGATGTTTTTC.

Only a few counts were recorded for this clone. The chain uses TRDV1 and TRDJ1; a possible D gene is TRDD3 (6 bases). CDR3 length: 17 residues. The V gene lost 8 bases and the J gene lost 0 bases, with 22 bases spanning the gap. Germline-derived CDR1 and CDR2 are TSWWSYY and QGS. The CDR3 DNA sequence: TGTGCTCTTACCCTCCGGGTTGGGGGGCCCTACACCGATAAACTCATCTTT. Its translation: CALTLRVGGPYTDKLIF.

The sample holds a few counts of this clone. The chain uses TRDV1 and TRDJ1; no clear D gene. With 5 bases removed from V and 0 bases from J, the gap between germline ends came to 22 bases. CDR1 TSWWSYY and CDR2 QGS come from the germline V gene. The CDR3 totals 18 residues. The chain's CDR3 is CALGPPALRVPYTDKLIF. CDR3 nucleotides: TGTGCTCTTGGGCCCCCTGCTCTACGGGTTCCGTACACCGATAAACTCATCTTT.

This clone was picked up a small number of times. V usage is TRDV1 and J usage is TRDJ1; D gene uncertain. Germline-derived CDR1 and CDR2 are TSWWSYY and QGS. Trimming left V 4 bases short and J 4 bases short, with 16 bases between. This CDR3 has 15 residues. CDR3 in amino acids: CALGARPLGGDKLIF. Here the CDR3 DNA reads TGTGCTCTTGGGGCCCGCCCCCTCGGTGGCGATAAACTCATCTTT.

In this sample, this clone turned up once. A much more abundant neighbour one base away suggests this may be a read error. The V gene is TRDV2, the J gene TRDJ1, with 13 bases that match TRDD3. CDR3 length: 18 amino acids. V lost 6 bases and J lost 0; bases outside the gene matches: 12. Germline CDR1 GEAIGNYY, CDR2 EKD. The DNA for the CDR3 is TGTGCCTGTAATGCTGACAATACTGGGGGATACGACACCGATAAACTCATCTTT. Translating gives CACNADNTGGYDTDKLIF.

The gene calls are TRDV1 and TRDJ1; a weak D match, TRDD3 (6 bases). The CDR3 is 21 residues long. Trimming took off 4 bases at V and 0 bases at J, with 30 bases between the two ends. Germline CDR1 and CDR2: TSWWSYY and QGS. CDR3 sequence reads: CALGAGLSVPRGTIYTDKLIF. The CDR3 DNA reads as TGTGCTCTTGGGGCCGGATTAAGCGTTCCCCGGGGGACCATTTACACCGATAAACTCATCTTT.

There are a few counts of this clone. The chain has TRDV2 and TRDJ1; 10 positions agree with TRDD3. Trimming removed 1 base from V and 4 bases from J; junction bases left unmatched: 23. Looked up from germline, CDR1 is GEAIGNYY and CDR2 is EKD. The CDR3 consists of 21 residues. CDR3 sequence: CACDTFPLLVLGDAQGDKLIF. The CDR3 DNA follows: TGTGCCTGTGACACTTTCCCACTGCTAGTACTGGGGGATGCGCAGGGCGATAAACTCATCTTT.

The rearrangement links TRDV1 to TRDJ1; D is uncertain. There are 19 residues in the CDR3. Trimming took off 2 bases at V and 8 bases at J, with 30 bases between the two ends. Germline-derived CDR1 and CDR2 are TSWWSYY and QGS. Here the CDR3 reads CALGEGDWVSPLFRSKLIF. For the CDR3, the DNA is TGTGCTCTTGGGGAAGGAGATTGGGTTTCGCCCCTATTCCGCTCCAAACTCATCTTT.

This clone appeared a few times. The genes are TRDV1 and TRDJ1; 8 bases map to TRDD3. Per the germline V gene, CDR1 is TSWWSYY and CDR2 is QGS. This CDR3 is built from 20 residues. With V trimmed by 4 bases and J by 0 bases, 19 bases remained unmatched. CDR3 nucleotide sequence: TGTGCTCTTGGGGCCAATCTACGAGGGTGGGGGATGAGGTACACCGATAAACTCATCTTT. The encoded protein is CALGANLRGWGMRYTDKLIF.

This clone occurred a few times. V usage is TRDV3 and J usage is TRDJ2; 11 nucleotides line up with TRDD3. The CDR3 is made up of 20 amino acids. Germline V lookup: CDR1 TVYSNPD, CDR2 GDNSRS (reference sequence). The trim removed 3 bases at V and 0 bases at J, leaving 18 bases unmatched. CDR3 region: CALLCLPMGDTPALTAQLFF. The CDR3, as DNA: TGTGCCTTACTTTGCCTTCCTATGGGGGATACGCCCGCTTTGACAGCACAACTCTTCTTT.

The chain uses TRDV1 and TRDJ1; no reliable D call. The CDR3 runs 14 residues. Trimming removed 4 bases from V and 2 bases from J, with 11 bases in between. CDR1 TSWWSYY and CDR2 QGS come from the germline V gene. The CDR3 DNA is TGTGCTCTTGGGGCCCACTACCCAACCGATAAACTCATCTTT. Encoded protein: CALGAHYPTDKLIF.

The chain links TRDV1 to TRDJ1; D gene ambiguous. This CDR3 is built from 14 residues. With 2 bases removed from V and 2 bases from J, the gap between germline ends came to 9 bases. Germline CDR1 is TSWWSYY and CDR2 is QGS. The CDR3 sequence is CALGEEAGTDKLIF. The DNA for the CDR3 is TGTGCTCTTGGGGAAGAGGCGGGGACCGATAAACTCATCTTT.

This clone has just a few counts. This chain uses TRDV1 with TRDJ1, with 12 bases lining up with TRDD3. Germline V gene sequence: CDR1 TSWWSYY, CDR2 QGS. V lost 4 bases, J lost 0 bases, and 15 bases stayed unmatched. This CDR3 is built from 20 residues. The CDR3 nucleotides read TGTGCTCTTGGGGGGGCGAGTCTGGGGGATACGTCCTCGTACACCGATAAACTCATCTTT. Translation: CALGGASLGDTSSYTDKLIF.

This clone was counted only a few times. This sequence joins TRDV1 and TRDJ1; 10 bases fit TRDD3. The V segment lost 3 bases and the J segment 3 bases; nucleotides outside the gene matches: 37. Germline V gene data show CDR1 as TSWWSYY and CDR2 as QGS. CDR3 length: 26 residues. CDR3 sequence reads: CALGERTLPTLYWGMPSPRRADKLIF. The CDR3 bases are TGTGCTCTTGGGGAGAGAACCCTTCCGACTCTGTACTGGGGGATGCCGTCCCCCCGTAGGGCCGATAAACTCATCTTT.

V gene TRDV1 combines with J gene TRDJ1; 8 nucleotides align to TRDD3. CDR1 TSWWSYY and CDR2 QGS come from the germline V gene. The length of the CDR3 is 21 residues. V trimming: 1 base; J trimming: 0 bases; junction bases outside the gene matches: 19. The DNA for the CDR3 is TGTGCTCTTGGGGAACAATATATTAGAGTCAAGAGGGGGATAAACACCGATAAACTCATCTTT. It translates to CALGEQYIRVKRGINTDKLIF.

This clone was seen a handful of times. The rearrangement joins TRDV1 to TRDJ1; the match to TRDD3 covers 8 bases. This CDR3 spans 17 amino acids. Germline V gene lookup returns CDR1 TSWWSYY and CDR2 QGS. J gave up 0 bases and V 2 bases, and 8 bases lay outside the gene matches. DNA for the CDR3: TGTGCTCTTGGGGAAGCTCCTCTGGGGGAGAACACCGATAAACTCATCTTT. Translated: CALGEAPLGENTDKLIF.

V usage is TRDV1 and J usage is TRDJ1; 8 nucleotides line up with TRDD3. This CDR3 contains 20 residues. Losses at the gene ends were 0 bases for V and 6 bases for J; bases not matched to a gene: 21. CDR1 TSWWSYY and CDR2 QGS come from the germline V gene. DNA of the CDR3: TGTGCTCTTGGGGAACTGCGTTACCTTCACCCCCTACTGGGGGTTAATAAACTCATCTTT. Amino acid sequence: CALGELRYLHPLLGVNKLIF.

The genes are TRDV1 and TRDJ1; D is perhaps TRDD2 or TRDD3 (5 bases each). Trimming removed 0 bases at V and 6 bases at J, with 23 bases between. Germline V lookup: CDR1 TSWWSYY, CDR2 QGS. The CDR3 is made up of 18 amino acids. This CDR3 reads CALGELYSSLGFRHKLIF. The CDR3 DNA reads TGTGCTCTTGGGGAACTTTATTCCTCCTTGGGGTTCCGACATAAACTCATCTTT.

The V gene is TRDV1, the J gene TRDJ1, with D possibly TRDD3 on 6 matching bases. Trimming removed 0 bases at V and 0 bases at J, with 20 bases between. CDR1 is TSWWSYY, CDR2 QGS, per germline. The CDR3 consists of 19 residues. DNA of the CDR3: TGTGCTCTTGGGGAACTAGTAGCGGGGGACCCCTCGTACACCGATAAACTCATCTTT. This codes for CALGELVAGDPSYTDKLIF.

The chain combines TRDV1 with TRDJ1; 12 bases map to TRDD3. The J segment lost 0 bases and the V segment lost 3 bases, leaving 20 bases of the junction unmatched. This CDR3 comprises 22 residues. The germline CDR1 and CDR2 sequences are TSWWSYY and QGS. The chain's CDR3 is CALGDHPLLPTGGYRYTDKLIF. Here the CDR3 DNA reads TGTGCTCTTGGGGACCACCCTCTTTTGCCTACTGGGGGATACAGGTACACCGATAAACTCATCTTT.

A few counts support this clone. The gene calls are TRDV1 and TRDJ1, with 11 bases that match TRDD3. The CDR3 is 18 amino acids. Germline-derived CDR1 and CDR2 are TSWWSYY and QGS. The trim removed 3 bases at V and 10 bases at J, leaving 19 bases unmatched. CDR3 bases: TGTGCTCTTGGGGAGAACTCTCCAGTACTGGGGGATAAAGAACTACTCATCTTT. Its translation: CALGENSPVLGDKELLIF.

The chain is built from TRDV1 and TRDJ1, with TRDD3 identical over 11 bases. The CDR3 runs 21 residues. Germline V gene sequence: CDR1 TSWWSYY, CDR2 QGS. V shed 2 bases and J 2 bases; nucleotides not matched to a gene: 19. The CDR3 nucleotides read TGTGCTCTTGGGGAAAGGAGTCTCCCCTCCTCTGGGGGATACACGACCGATAAACTCATCTTT. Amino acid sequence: CALGERSLPSSGGYTTDKLIF.